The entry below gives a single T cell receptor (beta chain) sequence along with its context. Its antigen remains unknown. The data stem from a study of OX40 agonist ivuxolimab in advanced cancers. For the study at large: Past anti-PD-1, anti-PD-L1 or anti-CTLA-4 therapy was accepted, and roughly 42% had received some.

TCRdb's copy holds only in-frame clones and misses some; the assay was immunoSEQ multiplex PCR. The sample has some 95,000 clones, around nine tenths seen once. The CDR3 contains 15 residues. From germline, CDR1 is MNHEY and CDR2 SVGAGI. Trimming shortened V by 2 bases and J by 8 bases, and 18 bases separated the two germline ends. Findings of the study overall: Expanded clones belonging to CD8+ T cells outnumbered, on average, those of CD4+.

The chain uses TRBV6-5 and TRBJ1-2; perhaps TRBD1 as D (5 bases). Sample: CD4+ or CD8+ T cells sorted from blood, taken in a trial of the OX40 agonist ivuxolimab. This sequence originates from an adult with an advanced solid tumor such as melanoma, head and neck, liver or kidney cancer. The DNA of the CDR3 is TGTGCCAGCAGTTACGCTCAGGGTGGGATGAGGGGCTACACCTTC. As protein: CASSYAQGGMRGYTF.